This T cell receptor (beta chain) appears in the sequencing data of a study of early T cells in non-severe SARS-CoV-2 infection. Overall study context: The authors sequenced bulk RNA from unsorted whole blood, leaving chains unpaired.

The TCR library protocol attached unique molecular identifiers to the individual cDNA molecules. TCRdb reprocessed the 5' RACE reads via MiXCR and lists one record per CDR3 protein. The repertoire includes 35,000 to 45,000 distinct CDR3 sequences, approximately 8.7% of them detected once, and 9.5% to 15% sits in the top ten. Study outcomes and limitations: VDJdb-based annotation leaned toward anti-spike CD8 responses and missed private and CD4 specificities.

CDR3 size: 16 residues. Looked up from germline, CDR1 is SGHKS and CDR2 is YYEKEE (reference sequence). The V and J ends lost 0 bases and 5 bases respectively, with 15 bases between them. Many counts were recorded for this clonotype. Its antigen is unknown. Material: whole blood, obtained at baseline. This TCR came from an adult who was a healthcare worker with PCR-confirmed SARS-CoV-2 infection or an uninfected control (not recorded which). This chain uses TRBV5-5 with TRBJ1-5; D perhaps matches TRBD1 (6 bases). CDR3 residues: CASSLASDRSHQPQHF. DNA for the CDR3: TGTGCCAGCAGCTTGGCCTCGGACAGATCCCATCAGCCCCAGCATTTT.